This T cell receptor beta chain was recorded in a study of OX40 agonist ivuxolimab in advanced cancers. Drawing of blood for sampling happened at baseline, at cycle 4 day 1, and at cycle 7 day 1. Using immunoSEQ multiplex PCR, the repertoire was profiled, and TCRdb retains in-frame clones only, with some absent. The sample carries around 66,000 clones, 65% to 85% recorded once. V was trimmed by 6 bases and J by 7 bases, leaving 21 bases between them. Germline CDR1 SNHLY, CDR2 FYNNEI. The CDR3 length is 15 residues. The V call is TRBV2, the J call TRBJ1-2; D not resolved. This sample comprised CD4+ or CD8+ T cells sorted from blood, obtained in a trial of the OX40 agonist ivuxolimab. The sequence came from an adult with an advanced solid tumor such as melanoma, head and neck, liver or kidney cancer. CDR3 nucleotides: TGTGCCAGCAGGGCGGAGGACTATAACTATGGTGGCTACACCTTC. Amino acids: CASRAEDYNYGGYTF.